This TCR beta chain was sequenced for a study of blood T cell repertoires in COVID-19 (TCRdb year 2020). At the level of the whole study: Samples from collaborators originated in the United States, Italy and Spain and spanned both the acute and convalescent phases of COVID-19. The repertoires were released in a freely available public database meant as a resource for research on the immune response to SARS-CoV-2. The sample metadata nearly always contained a de-identified subject ID, COVID-19 status, age in years and sex. Where HLA class I and class II types were available, the types were taken from metadata supplied by the sample provider, not from assay-based typing. The prospective study material was composed of cDNA or gDNA derived from T cells, B-cell-depleted T cells, or PBMCs. The dataset comprised deeply sampled blood TCRbeta repertoires from subjects exposed to, actively infected with, or recovered from COVID-19. Samples were obtained from the ongoing ImmuneRACE study (first 160 participants) and from 1,200 or so subjects provided by 6 global collaborators. Points the paper makes about the study in general: Clinical and demographic metadata were provided uncurated, with the amount varying by source and participant.

Each collaborating institution followed its own protocols to collect whole blood in K2EDTA tubes. For TCRbeta analysis, collaborators shipped samples in one of three forms: frozen whole blood, isolated PBMCs, or DNA extracted from either of those sample types. Comment on this clone: Its antigen is currently not known. No base qualities exist here, and no much larger clone lies one base off it.

TCRbeta CDR3 regions were amplified from genomic DNA by means of the immunoSEQ Assay, a bias-controlled multiplex PCR. In the paper's pipeline: The number of nucleated cells in each sample was estimated by amplification of reference gene primers within the assay. Sequence reads were collapsed and filtered to measure the absolute abundance of every unique TCRbeta CDR3 rearrangement. For each sample, productive Simpson clonality was calculated as the square root of Simpson's diversity index across productive rearrangements. TCRdb took this table from immuneACCESS and kept in-frame rearrangements with V and J called. Such tables lack part of the clones; where checked against another copy, unresolved V genes explain under half of the gap, and the rest is unexplained. V, J and clone size are taken as reported in that table, and D and trimming were inferred from the DNA itself. The sample table records some 210,000 clones; approximately 85% of these occur just once. Approximately 5.1% of the sample belongs to the ten largest clones.

V loses 4 bases, J loses 9 bases, and the germline ends lie 13 bases apart. From a lookup of the germline V gene (reference sequence), CDR1 and CDR2 are MNHEY and SMNVEV. The CDR3, from cysteine to phenylalanine, totals 13 residues. Of the read, only the CDR3 DNA is kept; its 39 bases are in frame from base 1. The sequence derives from a woman aged 70-85 years with active or convalescent COVID-19. The sequencing sample was made of peripheral blood. In this chain, TRBV27 is recombined with TRBJ2-4; TRBD2 could be the D gene, as 6 bases match. The DNA reads as follows: TGTGCCAGCAGTTGGGACTGGTCATCCATTCAGTACTTC. Its amino acids are CASSWDWSSIQYF.